These 13 T cell receptor beta chains share one sample of origin, sequenced in a study of cytomegalovirus exposure and HLA in healthy donors. Some clones are missing from TCRdb's copy, which holds only in-frame ones; the method was immunoSEQ multiplex PCR. The repertoire holds 65,000 to 80,000 clones, 94% seen once, with approximately 2% in the top ten. Sequencing was performed on PBMCs. Receptors originate from a woman younger than 30 in good health and CMV-seropositive.

The V and J genes are TRBV27 and TRBJ2-1; TRBD2 matches at 15 bases. Unmatched junction bases numbered 16, after V lost 2 bases and J lost 8 bases. Germline V gene lookup returns CDR1 MNHEY and CDR2 SMNVEV (reference sequence). There are 20 residues in the CDR3. The chain's CDR3 is CASSLAGRPGLAGGNYEQFF. DNA of the CDR3: TGTGCCAGCAGTTTAGCCGGACGGCCGGGACTAGCGGGAGGAAATTATGAGCAGTTCTTC.

V and J are TRBV27 and TRBJ2-1; TRBD2 agrees at 8 bases. This CDR3 has 15 amino acids. The germline gives CDR1 MNHEY, CDR2 SMNVEV (reference sequence). The trim removed 3 bases at V and 4 bases at J, leaving 5 bases unmatched. CDR3: CASSLGSGVYNEQFF. DNA of the CDR3: TGTGCCAGCAGTTTGGGTAGCGGGGTATACAATGAGCAGTTCTTC.

The CDR3 region is CASSQDRYSGYGYTF. The CDR3 DNA reads as TGCGCCAGCAGCCAAGATAGGTACAGTGGCTATGGCTACACCTTC. This chain links TRBV4-3 with TRBJ1-2; D ambiguous. Germline V gives CDR1 LGHNA, CDR2 YSLEER. This CDR3 has 15 amino acids. The V end lost 0 bases, the J end lost 4 bases, and 12 bases lay between the germline ends.

The DNA of the CDR3 is TGTGCCAGTACCGAACATTTTAGGACTAGCGGCATCTACGAGCAGTACTTC. This codes for CASTEHFRTSGIYEQYF. V is TRBV19 and J is TRBJ2-7; 10 bases map to TRBD2. The CDR3 loop spans 17 amino acids. The V segment lost 7 bases and the J segment 3 bases; nucleotides outside the gene matches: 15. The germline V gene encodes CDR1 LNHDA and CDR2 SQIVND (reference sequence).

The V call is TRBV18, the J call TRBJ1-1; D call uncertain. This CDR3 is built from 14 residues. Trimming pared 5 bases from V and 7 bases from J, leaving 17 bases between. Germline V CDR1 and CDR2: KGHSH, LQKENI. The CDR3 DNA reads as TGTGCCAGCTCATTACTAGCGACGGACGGTGAAGCTTTCTTT. It translates to CASSLLATDGEAFF.

The chain links TRBV27 to TRBJ1-1; TRBD1 matches 10 bases. The CDR3 is 14 residues long. Looked up from germline, CDR1 is MNHEY and CDR2 is SMNVEV (reference sequence). V lost 5 bases to trimming and J lost 7 bases; unmatched junction nucleotides: 7. CDR3 in amino acids: CASSPGQGVGEAFF. DNA for the CDR3: TGTGCCAGCAGTCCCGGACAGGGGGTCGGTGAAGCTTTCTTT.

The chain joins TRBV4-2 to TRBJ2-5, with 10 positions matching TRBD2. V was pared by 0 bases and J by 5 bases, with 12 bases of the junction left unmatched. This CDR3 comprises 18 residues. Germline V gene data show CDR1 as LGHNA and CDR2 as YNFKEQ. The CDR3 nucleotides read TGTGCCAGCAGCCAAGAAGGCGCTAGCGGGGGAGGCGGGGAGACCCAGTACTTC. It is translated as CASSQEGASGGGGETQYF.

The chain couples TRBV6-5 to TRBJ1-1, with D possibly matching TRBD1 (5 bases). Trimming shortened V by 2 bases and J by 5 bases, and 15 bases separated the two germline ends. The length of the CDR3 is 15 residues. Germline V gene sequence: CDR1 MNHEY, CDR2 SVGAGI. The CDR3 DNA reads TGTGCCAGCAGTTACGGGTTGGTAGGGGATACTGAAGCTTTCTTT. Protein sequence: CASSYGLVGDTEAFF.

The chain has TRBV5-6 and TRBJ1-2; TRBD1 matches at 10 bases. This CDR3 has 15 residues. The germline gives CDR1 SGHDT, CDR2 YYEEEE. The ends lost 5 bases at V and 4 bases at J; junction bases unmatched: 8. Here the CDR3 reads CASRAAGTGAYGYTF. CDR3 DNA sequence: TGTGCCAGCAGAGCCGCCGGGACAGGGGCCTATGGCTACACCTTC. The full variable domain, rest sourced from reference TRBV5-6 and TRBJ1-2, is DAGVTQSPTHLIKTRGQQVTLRCSPKSGHDTVSWYQQALGQGPQFIFQYYEEEERQRGNFPDRFSGHQFPNYSSELNVNALLLGDSALYLCASRAAGTGAYGYTFGSGTRLTVV.

V is TRBV30 and J is TRBJ2-1; D is possibly TRBD2 (5 bases). The CDR3 contains 16 residues. V shed 1 base and J shed 1 base, with 14 bases lying between them. CDR1 GTSNPN and CDR2 SVGIG come from the germline V gene (reference sequence). As DNA, the CDR3 is TGTGCCTGGAGTGCCGCCGGGGATCTTTCCTACAATGAGCAGTTCTTC. Amino acids: CAWSAAGDLSYNEQFF.

This chain connects TRBV27 to TRBJ2-7; D perhaps matches TRBD1 (6 bases). The CDR3 consists of 13 residues. Trimming removed 5 bases from V and 2 bases from J, with 10 bases in between. Germline V CDR1 and CDR2: MNHEY, SMNVEV (reference sequence). The CDR3 coding sequence is TGTGCCAGCAGTATTGGACAGCCCTACGAGCAGTACTTC. This sequence encodes CASSIGQPYEQYF.

This chain links TRBV19 with TRBJ1-2; TRBD1 agrees at 10 bases. Trimming at V came to 4 bases and at J to 4 bases, leaving 15 bases not matched to a gene. Germline-derived CDR1 and CDR2 are LNHDA and SQIVND (reference sequence). This CDR3 spans 18 amino acids. The CDR3 sequence: CASSNLPGQGNYSYGYTF. CDR3 nucleotides: TGTGCCAGTAGTAACCTTCCGGGACAGGGGAATTATAGCTATGGCTACACCTTC.

The chain couples TRBV27 to TRBJ2-1; weak D call: TRBD2 (6 bases). Deletions cut 2 bases from V and 8 bases from J, with 16 bases between. The CDR3 runs 15 residues. CDR1 is MNHEY and CDR2 is SMNVEV in the germline V gene (reference sequence). The CDR3 DNA follows: TGTGCCAGCAGTTTAGGGCGGGACGGCTGGGATGAGCAGTTCTTC. Translation gives CASSLGRDGWDEQFF.